These 26 T cell receptor beta chains were sequenced from one sample in a study of T cell repertoires in cytomegalovirus infection. TCRdb reprocessed the reads via MiXCR and lists one record per CDR3 protein. The top ten clones hold less than 15% of a sample with around 490,000 distinct CDR3 sequences, about a quarter of them seen once. Sequencing used PBMCs. The receptors stem from a human donor in good health (CMV status not recorded). Some clones in this sample may be carry-over from other donors' samples.

V usage is TRBV12-3 or TRBV12-4 and J usage is TRBJ2-3; D unclear. Deletions cut 5 bases from V and 5 bases from J, with 14 bases between. The CDR3 runs to 14 residues. The CDR3 DNA reads as TGTGCCAGCAGTGAGGAAGGGATAGGAGATACGCAGTATTTT. It encodes CASSEEGIGDTQYF.

This clonotype was counted between two and nine times. The rearrangement joins TRBV27 to TRBJ2-2; 10 nucleotides match TRBD2. Germline V gene lookup returns CDR1 MNHEY and CDR2 SMNVEV (reference sequence). V dropped 5 bases and J dropped 6; count of bases not matched to a gene: 9. The CDR3 length is 16 residues. CDR3 sequence: CASSPTPSGRPGELFF. CDR3 DNA sequence: TGTGCCAGCAGTCCCACCCCTAGCGGGAGACCCGGGGAGCTGTTTTTT.

The J gene is TRBJ2-7, the V gene TRBV5-6; 8 nucleotides agree with TRBD2. The CDR3 covers 14 residues. The V segment lost 1 base and the J segment 3 bases; nucleotides outside the gene matches: 3. Germline CDR1 is SGHDT and CDR2 is YYEEEE. CDR3 region: CASSLTGRDYEQYV. As DNA, the CDR3 is TGTGCCAGCAGCTTGACCGGGAGGGACTACGAGCAGTACGTC.

The chain uses TRBV19 and TRBJ2-4; D is perhaps TRBD2 (5 bases). Per the germline V gene, CDR1 is LNHDA and CDR2 is SQIVND (reference sequence). V lost 6 bases and J 8 bases, leaving 17 bases between the germline ends. The CDR3 has 14 amino acids. For the CDR3, the DNA is TGTGCCAGTAGCCTCGATCCAACCGGGGACATTCAGTACTTC. Translating it yields CASSLDPTGDIQYF. Based on the CDR3 plus reference TRBV19 and TRBJ2-4, the full variable domain is DGGITQSPKYLFRKEGQNVTLSCEQNLNHDAMYWYRQDPGQGLRLIYYSQIVNDFQKGDIAEGYSVSREKKESFPLTVTSAQKNPTAFYLCASSLDPTGDIQYFGAGTRLSVL.

This clonotype was observed a few times. J is TRBJ1-5 and V is TRBV7-8; no reliable D call. The V gene lost 1 base and the J gene lost 1 base, with 8 bases spanning the gap. CDR1 SGHVS and CDR2 FQNEAQ come from the germline V gene. The length of the CDR3 is 15 residues. DNA of the CDR3: TGTGCCAGCAGCTTAGTAGGCAGGAGCAATCAGCCCCAGCATTTT. Translated: CASSLVGRSNQPQHF. Full variable domain (missing parts from reference TRBV7-8 and TRBJ1-5): GAGVSQSPRYKVAKRGQDVALRCDPISGHVSLFWYQQALGQGPEFLTYFQNEAQLDKSGLPSDRFFAERPEGSVSTLKIQRTQQEDSAVYLCASSLVGRSNQPQHFGDGTRLSIL.

V gene TRBV20-1 combines with J gene TRBJ2-5, with 9 positions matching TRBD2. CDR3 length equals 16 residues. J lost 5 bases, V lost 0 bases, and 10 bases had no gene match. Per the germline V gene, CDR1 is DFQATT and CDR2 is SNEGSKA (reference sequence). CDR3 amino acids: CSARDTQREVTETQYF. The CDR3 DNA reads TGCAGTGCTAGAGACACACAGCGGGAGGTGACGGAGACCCAGTACTTC.

The gene calls are TRBV20-1 and TRBJ2-7; 7 bases are a match to TRBD1. The ends lost 1 base at V and 5 bases at J; junction bases unmatched: 5. The CDR3 loop spans 13 amino acids. CDR1 is DFQATT, CDR2 SNEGSKA, per germline (reference sequence). CDR3 in amino acids: CSARGRGNNEQYF. The DNA of the CDR3 is TGCAGTGCTAGAGGCAGGGGGAATAACGAGCAGTACTTC.

This clonotype showed up just a few times. This rearrangement joins TRBV6-2 or TRBV6-3 to TRBJ2-7; perhaps D is TRBD1 or TRBD2 (5 bases each). From germline, CDR1 is MNHEY and CDR2 SVGEGT. The CDR3 length is 16 residues. Trimming left V 6 bases short and J 0 bases short, with 18 bases between. CDR3 sequence: CASSFRDGTDSYEQYF. The CDR3 region has the DNA TGTGCCAGCAGCTTCAGGGACGGTACAGACTCCTACGAGCAGTACTTC.

In this sample, this clonotype turned up a few times. This chain links TRBV29-1 with TRBJ2-1; TRBD2 matches at 8 bases. Germline loops: CDR1 SQVTM, CDR2 ANQGSEA. The CDR3 is 14 residues long. The J segment lost 8 bases and the V segment lost 4 bases, leaving 10 bases of the junction unmatched. The CDR3 loop is CSVVKEREWHEQFF. Written as DNA, the CDR3 is TGCAGCGTTGTAAAGGAGCGGGAGTGGCATGAGCAGTTCTTC.

V gene TRBV20-1 combines with J gene TRBJ2-4; D call uncertain. CDR1 is DFQATT and CDR2 is SNEGSKA in the germline V gene (reference sequence). This CDR3 comprises 10 residues. V dropped 6 bases and J dropped 14 bases, with 14 bases sitting between them. DNA of the CDR3: TGCAGTGCCCAGGCCCCGCCGGAGTACTTC. As protein: CSAQAPPEYF.

This clonotype was found many times. V is TRBV7-2 and J is TRBJ2-3; 9 bases align to TRBD2. Per germline, CDR1 SGHTA and CDR2 FQGNSA. V dropped 6 bases and J dropped 5; count of bases not matched to a gene: 6. The CDR3 is 14 residues long. The CDR3 reads CASRPGLAKDTQYF. CDR3 in DNA: TGTGCCAGCAGGCCCGGACTAGCGAAAGATACGCAGTATTTT.

J is TRBJ2-1 and V is TRBV24-1; 9 bases map to TRBD1. Germline CDR1 reads KGHDR; CDR2 reads SFDVKD. This CDR3 comprises 17 residues. Trimming at V came to 4 bases and at J to 7 bases, leaving 13 bases not matched to a gene. The CDR3 loop is CATSDPTDRGKRNEQFF. CDR3 nucleotides: TGTGCCACCAGTGACCCTACGGACAGGGGAAAGCGGAATGAGCAGTTCTTC.

The genes are TRBV4-1 and TRBJ2-5; 10 bases are a match to TRBD2. The CDR3 covers 15 residues. The germline CDR1 and CDR2 sequences are MGHRA and YSYEKL. V shed 6 bases and J 5 bases; nucleotides not matched to a gene: 9. The CDR3 DNA sequence: TGCGCCAGCAGACCGACTAGCGGGTTGGAGGAGACCCAGTACTTC. As protein: CASRPTSGLEETQYF.

For this clonotype: Compared with germline, one end of the junction differs, possibly owing to a read error. The genes are TRBV29-1 and TRBJ2-7; a possible D gene is TRBD2 (5 bases). The CDR3 spans 16 residues. The germline CDR1 and CDR2 sequences are SQVTM and ANQGSEA. The CDR3, as DNA: TGCAGCGTTGTTATTTTTGAGGGCCTTTTCTCCCACGAGCAGTACTTC. Translating it yields CSVVIFEGLFSHEQYF.

In its sample, this clonotype was seen a few times. This chain connects TRBV7-9 to TRBJ1-1; D uncertain. The CDR3 loop spans 13 amino acids. Germline CDR1 SEHNR, CDR2 FQNEAQ (reference sequence). Trimming took off 1 base at V and 3 bases at J, with 6 bases between the two ends. The CDR3 is CASSLESYTEAFF. The CDR3 DNA reads TGTGCCAGCAGCTTAGAGAGTTACACTGAAGCTTTCTTT.

This clonotype was picked up a small number of times. V and J are TRBV28 and TRBJ1-2; D gene ambiguous. Trimming took off 6 bases at V and 3 bases at J, with 8 bases between the two ends. The length of the CDR3 is 12 residues. The germline gives CDR1 MDHEN, CDR2 SYDVKM. The CDR3 DNA reads as TGTGCCAGCAGGATAGGGCACTATGGCTACACCTTC. This sequence encodes CASRIGHYGYTF.

Only a few counts were recorded for this clonotype. The chain links TRBV28 to TRBJ1-5; no definite D call. The V and J ends lost 5 bases and 0 bases respectively, with 8 bases between them. The CDR3 loop spans 14 amino acids. CDR1 and CDR2 from the germline V gene are MDHEN and SYDVKM. The CDR3 protein is CASSPVSSNQPQHF. CDR3 in DNA: TGTGCCAGCAGTCCCGTAAGTAGCAATCAGCCCCAGCATTTT.

This clonotype occurred a few times. V usage is TRBV2 and J usage is TRBJ2-2; perhaps TRBD2 as D (6 bases). Trimming shortened V by 0 bases and J by 6 bases, and 14 bases separated the two germline ends. CDR1 SNHLY and CDR2 FYNNEI come from the germline V gene. The CDR3 is 16 amino acids. CDR3 nucleotides: TGTGCCAGCAGTGAAGCGAGCCTAGCGATGGCCGGGGAGCTGTTTTTT. This codes for CASSEASLAMAGELFF.

The chain combines TRBV2 with TRBJ1-3; the D is unclear. The V and J ends lost 8 bases and 8 bases respectively, with 16 bases between them. CDR3 length: 13 amino acids. Germline V CDR1 and CDR2: SNHLY, FYNNEI. In DNA, the CDR3 is TGTGCCAGCGGAAATACTGGAGGAGACACCATATATTTT. This translates into CASGNTGGDTIYF.

The J gene is TRBJ2-3, the V gene TRBV12-3 or TRBV12-4; maybe TRBD2 (6 bases). The CDR3 length is 14 residues. Trimming left V 7 bases short and J 8 bases short, with 19 bases between. The DNA for the CDR3 is TGTGCCAGCATCGAGGGACTCCCCACGGGTACGCAGTATTTT. Translation gives CASIEGLPTGTQYF.

The chain combines TRBV6-2 or TRBV6-3 with TRBJ2-7; perhaps TRBD2 as D (6 bases). V was clipped by 6 bases and J by 2 bases, with 17 bases between them. The germline V gene encodes CDR1 MNHEY and CDR2 SVGEGT. The CDR3 covers 15 residues. Here the CDR3 reads CASRTRTTIPYEQYF. In nucleotides, the CDR3 is TGTGCCAGCAGAACCCGGACTACCATCCCCTACGAGCAGTACTTC.

In this sample, this clonotype turned up a few times. J is TRBJ1-5 and V is TRBV6-2 or TRBV6-3, with 11 positions matching TRBD1. Per the germline V gene, CDR1 is MNHEY and CDR2 is SVGEGT. The CDR3 contains 18 residues. V shed 3 bases and J 7 bases; nucleotides not matched to a gene: 14. The CDR3 nucleotides read TGTGCCAGCAGTTATAGGGCGGACAGGGGGCTCACGGGACAGCCCCAGCATTTT. It translates to CASSYRADRGLTGQPQHF.

This clonotype was detected only a few times. The genes are TRBV6-6 and TRBJ2-1; no reliable D call. This CDR3 spans 10 amino acids. Germline-derived CDR1 and CDR2 are MNHNY and SVGAGI (reference sequence). With 4 bases removed from V and 8 bases from J, the gap between germline ends came to 3 bases. The CDR3 loop is CASSWDEQFF. The CDR3 nucleotides are TGTGCCAGCAGTTGGGATGAGCAGTTCTTC.

The chain recombines TRBV25-1 with TRBJ1-2, with 7 bases lining up with TRBD1. With 6 bases clipped from V and 4 bases from J, the junction kept 5 bases outside the gene matches. In germline, CDR1 is MGHDK, CDR2 SYGVNS. The CDR3 has 13 residues. For the CDR3, the DNA is TGTGCCAGCAGAGGACAGGCTGTCTATGGCTACACCTTC. Protein: CASRGQAVYGYTF.

The chain joins TRBV4-2 to TRBJ2-1; maybe TRBD2 (5 bases). The CDR3 totals 12 residues. Germline CDR1 reads LGHNA; CDR2 reads YNFKEQ. V was cut by 1 base and J by 9 bases, with 7 bases left in between. For the CDR3, the DNA is TGTGCCAGCAGCCAAGCAACTAGTGAGCAGTTCTTC. It yields the protein CASSQATSEQFF.

The chain combines TRBV5-5 with TRBJ1-3; 8 bases align to TRBD1. The trim removed 3 bases at V and 6 bases at J, leaving 8 bases unmatched. The CDR3 is 15 residues long. Germline V gene sequence: CDR1 SGHKS, CDR2 YYEKEE (reference sequence). The CDR3: CASSWAGTGENTIYF. The CDR3 nucleotides are TGTGCCAGCAGCTGGGCAGGGACAGGAGAAAACACCATATATTTT. Complete variable domain (other parts from reference TRBV5-5 and TRBJ1-3): DAGVTQSPTHLIKTRGQQVTLRCSPISGHKSVSWYQQVLGQGPQFIFQYYEKEERGRGNFPDRFSARQFPNYSSELNVNALLLGDSALYLCASSWAGTGENTIYFGEGSWLTVV.